The clone carrying this T cell receptor (beta chain) was counted ten times or more. With MiXCR, TCRdb reprocessed the PCR reads. The top ten clones hold 3.5% to 5% of a sample with 45,000 to 65,000 clones, 20% of them seen once. The CDR3 is 13 amino acids. V was shortened by 1 base and J by 3 bases, with 7 bases between the two germline ends. Germline V gene lookup returns CDR1 SGHDN and CDR2 FVKESK. The data belong to a study of metastatic and nonmetastatic thyroid tumors. Background on the study: The study looked at repertoires side by side in blood and in tumor or nodule tissue from malignant and benign thyroid patients.

Before thyroid surgery, none of the patients had received any treatment. This sequence joins TRBV14 and TRBJ2-7, with TRBD2 as a possible D gene (5 bases). Source material: blood. This receptor was obtained from a female donor with papillary thyroid cancer or a benign thyroid nodule (not recorded which). Some clones in this sample may be carry-over from other donors' samples. The CDR3 is CASSQVSVYEQYF. The CDR3 region has the DNA TGTGCCAGCAGCCAAGTTAGCGTCTACGAGCAGTACTTC.